This is a list of T cell receptor beta chains from one sample in a study of cytomegalovirus exposure and HLA in healthy donors. Repertoires were generated with immunoSEQ multiplex PCR, while TCRdb's copy carries only in-frame clones and drops some. The table shows around 300,000 clones, with around two thirds occurring only once. Sequenced: PBMCs. Source of these receptors: a female donor in good health and CMV-seronegative. CDR3s leave out the opening cysteine and the closing phenylalanine or tryptophan.

len	v_gene	j_gene	CDR3aa
13	TRBV6-5	TRBJ2-2	ASSQTGGKTGELF
11	TRBV6-4	TRBJ1-1	ASTTTGGRSAF
16	TRBV18	TRBJ2-2	ASSPLGTSGANTGELF
15	TRBV27	TRBJ1-5	ASSLSGTAYSNQPQH
14	TRBV10-2	TRBJ1-3	ASTPGQGFSGNTIY
12	TRBV5-1	TRBJ2-7	ASSKTGANYEQY
12	TRBV28	TRBJ1-2	ASREQGFGYGYT
12	TRBV30	TRBJ1-1	AWSDKTGATEAF
13	TRBV4-1	.	ASSQVEDSSYEQY
13	TRBV10-2	TRBJ2-7	ASTEAGGAYNEQY
11	TRBV28	TRBJ1-3	ASMGEGKNTIY
12	TRBV6-5	TRBJ1-2	ASRKDRGSYGYT
11	TRBV5-1	TRBJ2-3	ASGLAGGDTQY
13	TRBV4-1	.	ASSQNRGVAYEQY
14	TRBV27	TRBJ1-5	ASSLNGRGVNQPQH
12	TRBV5-1	TRBJ2-1	ASSSLSGYNEQF
10	TRBV6-1	TRBJ2-3	ASRRGTDTQY
13	TRBV9	TRBJ2-7	ASSVSAGVVYEQY
12	TRBV27	TRBJ1-1	ASSAQGARTEAF
11	TRBV2	TRBJ2-7	ASSLASGVEQY
12	TRBV19	TRBJ1-1	ASSLTGMGTEAF
12	TRBV19	TRBJ2-7	ASSRPDYSYEQY
13	TRBV4-1	TRBJ2-3	ASSQHSGNTDTQY
11	TRBV5-1	TRBJ2-7	ASSVAGAYEQY
14	TRBV7-7	TRBJ2-1	ASSLGGQGPYNEQF
12	TRBV5-1	TRBJ2-1	ASRVTSGTSEQF
12	TRBV6-5	TRBJ1-2	ASSPYEGALGYT
13	TRBV7-9	TRBJ2-7	ASSFQYRGLNEQY
14	TRBV25-1	TRBJ1-3	ASSPDFRGSGNTIY
14	TRBV23-1	TRBJ2-7	ASKLHNRTSGYEQY
13	TRBV13	TRBJ1-5	ASSLGSRGNQPQH
15	TRBV25-1	TRBJ1-2	ASSETFLPKGGYGYT
10	TRBV2	TRBJ1-1	ASSVVLNGAF
13	TRBV12-5	TRBJ2-1	ASGLDSGSDDEQF
12	TRBV25-1	TRBJ1-1	ASSEQGSNSEAF
11	TRBV27	TRBJ2-3	ASSQGLTDTQY
13	TRBV5-8	TRBJ2-1	ASSFSSSSYNEQF
11	TRBV9	TRBJ2-1	ASGGGRYNEQF